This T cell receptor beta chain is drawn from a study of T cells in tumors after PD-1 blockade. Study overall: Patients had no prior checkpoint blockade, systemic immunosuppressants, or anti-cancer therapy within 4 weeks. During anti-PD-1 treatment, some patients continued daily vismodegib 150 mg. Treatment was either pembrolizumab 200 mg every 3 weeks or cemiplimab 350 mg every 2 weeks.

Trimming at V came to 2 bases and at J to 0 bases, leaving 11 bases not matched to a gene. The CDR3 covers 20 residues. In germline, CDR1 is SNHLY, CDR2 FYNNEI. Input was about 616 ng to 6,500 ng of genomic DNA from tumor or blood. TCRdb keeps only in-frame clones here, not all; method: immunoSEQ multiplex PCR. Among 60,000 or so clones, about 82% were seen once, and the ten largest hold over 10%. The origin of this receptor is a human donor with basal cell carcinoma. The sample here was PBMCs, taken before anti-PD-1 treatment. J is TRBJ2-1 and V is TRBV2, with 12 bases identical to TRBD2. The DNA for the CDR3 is TGTGCCAGCAGTGAATCATTGCGGCTAGCGGGGGGGAGCTCCTACAATGAGCAGTTCTTC. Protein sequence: CASSESLRLAGGSSYNEQFF.